The rows below give T cell receptor beta chains drawn from one sample of a study of metastatic and nonmetastatic thyroid tumors. TCRdb reanalyzed the PCR reads with MiXCR. The table has fewer than 55,000 clones, 15% to 20% seen once. The sequenced sample was blood. Receptors were obtained from a female donor with papillary thyroid cancer or a benign thyroid nodule (not recorded which). Some clones in this sample may be carry-over from other donors' samples. Each CDR3 is given with its conserved first and last residue. The order of the fields is D gene, clone size, J gene, V gene, CDR3 protein, CDR3 DNA. A D gene is named only where the DNA matches it firmly. Not all rows give a size; the values are once, few, many and, for expanded clones, a class.

-,many,TRBJ1-1,TRBV18,CASSWGTEAFF,TGTGCCAGCTCCTGGGGCACTGAAGCTTTCTTT
TRBD2,many,TRBJ2-1,TRBV19,CASSIGTSLGEQFF,TGTGCCAGTAGTATAGGGACTAGCTTGGGTGAGCAGTTCTTC
TRBD2,many,TRBJ2-1,TRBV20-1,CSAREDGAGGEQFF,TGCAGTGCTAGAGAAGATGGGGCGGGAGGTGAGCAGTTCTTC
TRBD2,many,TRBJ2-3,TRBV30,CAWREAGGDTDTQYF,TGTGCCTGGAGAGAAGCGGGAGGGGACACAGATACGCAGTATTTT
-,many,TRBJ1-1,TRBV2,CASSEAREQDNTEAFF,TGTGCCAGCAGTGAAGCGAGAGAACAGGACAACACTGAAGCTTTCTTT
-,many,TRBJ1-2,TRBV29-1,CSTRDGGYGYTF,TGCAGCACCCGGGACGGCGGGTATGGCTACACCTTC
-,many,TRBJ1-3,TRBV5-4,CASSLGHLENTIYF,TGTGCCAGCAGCTTGGGCCACCTTGAAAACACCATATATTTT
-,many,TRBJ2-1,TRBV20-1,CSARSGHYNEQFF,TGCAGTGCTAGATCCGGACACTACAATGAGCAGTTCTTC
TRBD1,many,TRBJ2-3,TRBV5-4,CASSSGQGPDTQYF,TGTGCCAGCAGCTCAGGACAGGGCCCAGATACGCAGTATTTT
-,many,TRBJ1-1,TRBV12-3/TRBV12-4,CASTYSGTLDAEAFF,TGTGCCAGCACCTATTCGGGGACCTTGGACGCTGAAGCTTTCTTT
TRBD1,-,TRBJ2-5,TRBV28,CASSSLGAGGEETQYF,TGTGCCAGCAGTTCCCTGGGGGCAGGGGGCGAGGAGACCCAGTACTTC
TRBD2,few,TRBJ2-3,TRBV28,CASPPGGLAVQDTQYF,TGTGCCAGCCCCCCTGGGGGACTAGCGGTACAAGATACGCAGTATTTT
TRBD1,many,TRBJ1-2,TRBV2,CASGTGVANYGYTF,TGTGCCAGCGGAACAGGGGTAGCTAACTATGGCTACACCTTC
-,-,TRBJ1-6,TRBV7-6,CASSLAVESNSPLHF,TGTGCTAGCAGCTTAGCTGTAGAAAGTAATTCACCCCTCCACTTT
-,-,TRBJ2-3,TRBV6-1,CAGRGGRENTDTQYF,TGTGCCGGTCGTGGGGGAAGAGAGAACACAGATACGCAGTATTTT
-,-,TRBJ2-7,TRBV5-1,CAGSLSPSYEQYF,TGCGCCGGCAGCTTGAGTCCCTCCTACGAGCAGTACTTC
-,many,TRBJ1-3,TRBV9,CASSVESTVSGNTIYF,TGTGCCAGCAGCGTAGAGAGCACTGTCTCTGGAAACACCATATATTTT
-,many,TRBJ2-3,TRBV5-1,CASRSGAGDTQYF,TGCGCCAGCAGGTCGGGGGCGGGAGATACGCAGTATTTT
TRBD1,-,TRBJ2-7,TRBV28,CASSPTKDRKYEQYF,TGTGCCAGCAGTCCTACGAAGGACAGGAAGTACGAGCAGTACTTC
-,many,TRBJ2-1,TRBV12-3/TRBV12-4,CTSSFPTGNEQFF,TGTACCAGCAGTTTCCCGACCGGCAATGAGCAGTTCTTC
-,medium-sized,TRBJ2-1,TRBV6-2/TRBV6-3,CASSYLSLEQFF,TGTGCCAGCAGTTACCTCAGCCTAGAGCAGTTCTTC
TRBD2,many,TRBJ2-7,TRBV19,CASSTGTSGEQYF,TGTGCCAGTAGCACGGGGACTAGCGGCGAGCAGTACTTC
TRBD1,few,TRBJ2-5,TRBV6-2/TRBV6-3,CASRPIDRGRETQYF,TGTGCCAGCAGGCCCATCGACAGGGGGCGGGAGACCCAGTACTTC
-,many,TRBJ1-3,TRBV7-2,CASSFLGNTIYF,TGTGCCAGCAGCTTCTTGGGAAACACCATATATTTT
-,many,TRBJ2-3,TRBV30,CAWSVSVDTQYF,TGTGCCTGGAGTGTTAGCGTAGATACGCAGTATTTT
-,-,TRBJ1-6,TRBV5-1,CASSGSSGQGSSPLHF,TGCGCCAGCAGCGGGAGCTCGGGCCAGGGAAGCTCACCCCTCCACTTT
TRBD2,many,TRBJ2-1,TRBV20-1,CSAPGTSGTGGEQFF,TGCAGTGCTCCGGGGACTAGCGGGACCGGGGGTGAGCAGTTCTTC
-,-,TRBJ2-5,TRBV6-2/TRBV6-3,CASIRTGQETRYF,TGTGCCAGCATCCGAACAGGGCAAGAGACCCGGTACTTC
-,-,TRBJ2-3,TRBV19,CASSIDYFTDTQYF,TGTGCCAGTAGTATAGACTATTTCACAGATACACAGTATTTT
-,many,TRBJ1-3,TRBV20-1,CSAVGLVAAGNTIYF,TGCAGTGCTGTTGGTCTCGTCGCGGCTGGAAACACCATATATTTT
-,many,TRBJ1-4,TRBV6-5,CASSYGAGNEKLFF,TGTGCCAGCAGTTATGGGGCCGGTAATGAAAAACTGTTTTTT
TRBD1,few,TRBJ2-1,TRBV20-1,CSATDRVRNEQFF,TGCAGTGCTACCGACAGGGTACGCAATGAGCAGTTCTTC
-,many,TRBJ2-7,TRBV5-6,CASSFRRSSYEQYF,TGTGCCAGCAGCTTCAGGAGATCCTCCTACGAGCAGTACTTC
-,many,TRBJ1-4,TRBV6-1,CASSSRGAEEKLFF,TGTGCCAGCAGTTCGAGAGGAGCGGAGGAAAAACTGTTTTTT
TRBD2,-,TRBJ2-5,TRBV2,CASSGSGSGETQYF,TGTGCCAGCAGTGGTAGCGGGAGCGGGGAGACCCAGTACTTC
-,many,TRBJ2-5,TRBV19,CASSITEQETQYF,TGTGCCAGTAGTATCACAGAACAAGAGACCCAGTACTTC
-,many,TRBJ2-3,TRBV4-1,CASSQDRRGLLTDTQYF,TGCGCCAGCAGCCAAGATCGGCGGGGCCTCCTCACAGATACGCAGTATTTT
-,many,TRBJ1-1,TRBV6-4,CASSPGGRGNTEAFF,TGTGCCAGCAGCCCTGGGGGCCGAGGGAACACTGAAGCTTTCTTT
-,many,TRBJ2-5,TRBV2,CASGETQYF,TGTGCCAGCGGCGAGACCCAGTACTTC
-,many,TRBJ2-3,TRBV3-1,CASSQGGRGFTDTQYF,TGTGCCAGCAGCCAAGGGGGGAGAGGATTCACAGATACGCAGTATTTT
TRBD2,many,TRBJ2-5,TRBV11-2,CASSLDNGLAGLVEETQYF,TGTGCCAGCAGCTTAGATAATGGGCTAGCGGGACTTGTAGAGGAGACCCAGTACTTC
-,many,TRBJ2-5,TRBV18,CASSPTGLEAETQYF,TGTGCCAGCTCACCAACGGGCCTAGAAGCAGAGACCCAGTACTTC